These T cell receptor beta chains were read from a single sample in a study of radiation and T cells in renal cell carcinoma. Using immunoSEQ multiplex PCR, the repertoire was profiled, and TCRdb retains in-frame clones only, with some absent. The table lists some 72,000 clones, 82% of them singletons, with nearly 6% in the top ten. Specimen: blood, collected from a patient whose treatment included radiotherapy and nephrectomy. These receptor sequences come from a man aged 60 to 75 with renal cell carcinoma. Both conserved end residues are part of each CDR3. A D gene is named only where the DNA matches it firmly. A clone size is listed for some rows: how often the clone was seen (once, few, many), or a class if it is expanded.

cdr3_nt cdr3_aa d_call j_call v_call clone_size
TGTGCCAGCAGCTTGCGGGGGGCGTCCCACGAGCAGTACTTC CASSLRGASHEQYF - TRBJ2-7 TRBV5-4 -
TGCGCCAGCAGCTCCGGTTTGGCGGGAGCTTTTGCCTCCTACGAGCAGTACTTC CASSSGLAGAFASYEQYF TRBD2 TRBJ2-7 TRBV5-1 -
TGTGCCAGCAGCTGGACTAGCCTCGAGCAGTACTTC CASSWTSLEQYF TRBD2 TRBJ2-7 TRBV11-2 once
TGTGCCAGCAGTGAGGCAGGGTTCGGGGCCAACGTCCTGACTTTC CASSEAGFGANVLTF - TRBJ2-6 TRBV27 -
TGTGCCAGCTACCCGTCGGACAGGGGGAACACTGAAGCTTTCTTT CASYPSDRGNTEAFF TRBD1 TRBJ1-1 TRBV6-1 -
TGTGCCAGCAGCTTGGCCCCGGGGCAGCGTTTCGAGCAGTACTTC CASSLAPGQRFEQYF - TRBJ2-7 TRBV5-6 -
TGTGCCAGCTCACCAAGGCAGGGGGGGTATGAGCAGTTCTTC CASSPRQGGYEQFF - TRBJ2-1 TRBV18 -
TGTGCCAGCAGCCTGACAGGTAGCCAAGAGACCCAGTACTTC CASSLTGSQETQYF - TRBJ2-5 TRBV7-6 -
TGTGCCATCACCAGGGACCCTCATAATCAGCCCCAGCATTTT CAITRDPHNQPQHF - TRBJ1-5 TRBV10-3 -
TGTGCCTGGAGTGTACTAGGGGGCGCGGGCGGCTACACCTTC CAWSVLGGAGGYTF TRBD1 TRBJ1-2 TRBV30 -
TGTGCCAGCAGCTCGGGACAGCGAAGAGCCAAAAACATTCAGTACTTC CASSSGQRRAKNIQYF TRBD1 TRBJ2-4 TRBV11-2 -
TGTGCCAGCAGCTTGGCGGCTCCAACCTACGAGCAGTACTTC CASSLAAPTYEQYF - TRBJ2-7 TRBV5-8 -
TGCGCCAGCAGCCAAGAACCCCGGGACGGGGATATGGGCTACACCTTC CASSQEPRDGDMGYTF - TRBJ1-2 TRBV4-3 -
TGTGCCAGCAGGATACTCCTGAGCTCCTACGAGCAGTACTTC CASRILLSSYEQYF - TRBJ2-7 TRBV6-1 -
TGTGCCAGCAGTTTAAGAGCACTAAACGGTCGTTCTGATACGCAGTATTTT CASSLRALNGRSDTQYF - TRBJ2-3 TRBV27 -
TGTGCCAGCAGTCCGGGGACAGGGGAGGATGGCACTGAAGCTTTCTTT CASSPGTGEDGTEAFF TRBD1 TRBJ1-1 TRBV27 few
TGTGCCAGCAGCTTAGCGCTAGCGGGAGCAACCTACGAGCAGTACTTC CASSLALAGATYEQYF TRBD2 TRBJ2-7 TRBV7-9 -
TGTGCCAGCAGCCAAGCGGACACCTCTAGCACAGATACGCAGTATTTT CASSQADTSSTDTQYF - TRBJ2-3 TRBV4-2 -
TGTGCCAGCAGTGAATCCGGGAGCGGGGGTTACAATGAGCAGTTCTTC CASSESGSGGYNEQFF TRBD2 TRBJ2-1 TRBV25-1 -
TGTGCCAGCAGCTTAGGGCGGCAGGTCTATGGCTACACCTTC CASSLGRQVYGYTF - TRBJ1-2 TRBV7-2 -
TGTGCCAGCTCTACTTTGGGGGGGTACGAGCAGTACTTC CASSTLGGYEQYF TRBD2 TRBJ2-7 TRBV27 -
TGCGCCAGCAGTTTACGAATGATGACCGCTAACTCTGGGGCCAACGTCCTGACTTTC CASSLRMMTANSGANVLTF - TRBJ2-6 TRBV5-1 -
TGTGCCAGCAGTTACCTCGGGACAGGGAGGCACAATGAGCAGTTCTTC CASSYLGTGRHNEQFF TRBD1 TRBJ2-1 TRBV6-6 -
TGTGCCAGCAGTTTATCCTCACGATACTATGGCTACACCTTC CASSLSSRYYGYTF - TRBJ1-2 TRBV28 -
TGTGCCAGCTCACCACTCAGGGGTGGGTCCTACGAGCAGTACTTC CASSPLRGGSYEQYF - TRBJ2-7 TRBV18 -